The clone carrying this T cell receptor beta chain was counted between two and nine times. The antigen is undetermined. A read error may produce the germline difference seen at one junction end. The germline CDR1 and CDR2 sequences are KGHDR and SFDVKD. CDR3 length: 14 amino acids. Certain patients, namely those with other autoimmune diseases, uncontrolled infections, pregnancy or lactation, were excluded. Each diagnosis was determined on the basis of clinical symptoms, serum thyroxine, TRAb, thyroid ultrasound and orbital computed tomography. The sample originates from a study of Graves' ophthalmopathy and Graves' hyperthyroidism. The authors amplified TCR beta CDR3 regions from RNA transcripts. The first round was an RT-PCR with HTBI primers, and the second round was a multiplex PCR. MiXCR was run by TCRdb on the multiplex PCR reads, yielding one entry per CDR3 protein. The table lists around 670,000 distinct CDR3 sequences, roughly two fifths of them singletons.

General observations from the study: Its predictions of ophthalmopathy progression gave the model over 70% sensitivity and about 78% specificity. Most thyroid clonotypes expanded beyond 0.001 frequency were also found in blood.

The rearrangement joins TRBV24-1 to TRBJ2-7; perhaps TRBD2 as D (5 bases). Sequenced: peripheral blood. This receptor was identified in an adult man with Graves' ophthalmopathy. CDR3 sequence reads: CASSSSGYSYEQYF. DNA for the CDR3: TGTGCCAGCAGTTCATCGGGATACTCCTACGAGCAGTACTTC.